This passage covers 7 T cell receptor beta chains from one sample sequenced in a study of blood T cell repertoires in COVID-19. This table comes from immunoSEQ multiplex PCR, and its TCRdb copy is limited to in-frame clones, with some not included. The sample carries 100,000 to 150,000 clones, around four fifths recorded once. Sequences were obtained from PBMCs or T cells enriched from blood (not recorded which). Receptors originate from a man aged 35-49 years with acute COVID-19.

The chain employs TRBV20-1 and TRBJ1-1; D gene unclear. CDR3 size: 11 residues. Deletions cut 7 bases from V and 6 bases from J, with 12 bases between. Germline V gene lookup returns CDR1 DFQATT and CDR2 SNEGSKA (reference sequence). This CDR3 is CSGYQVPEAFF. The CDR3, as DNA: TGCAGTGGCTACCAGGTTCCTGAAGCTTTCTTT.

The V call is TRBV10-2, the J call TRBJ1-2; D perhaps matches TRBD1 (5 bases). Trimming shortened V by 5 bases and J by 11 bases, and 12 bases separated the two germline ends. Germline CDR1 WSHSY, CDR2 SAAADI. The CDR3 is made up of 11 amino acids. CDR3 coding DNA: TGCGCCAGCAGTAAACAGGCGAGGTACACCTTC. This codes for CASSKQARYTF.

The chain combines TRBV6-5 with TRBJ1-2; D is uncertain. From germline, CDR1 is MNHEY and CDR2 SVGAGI. The length of the CDR3 is 13 residues. The ends were cut back, 6 bases at V and 1 base at J, with 9 bases in the middle. CDR3 region: CASSSTVNYGYTF. CDR3 nucleotides: TGTGCCAGCAGCAGTACAGTTAACTATGGCTACACCTTC.

The chain joins TRBV6-5 to TRBJ1-5; tentative D call: TRBD1 (5 bases). Germline V gene lookup returns CDR1 MNHEY and CDR2 SVGAGI. Trimming stripped 2 bases from V and 3 bases from J, with 11 bases between. This CDR3 comprises 15 residues. In DNA, the CDR3 is TGTGCCAGCAGTTACGGGGCAGGGAACAATCAGCCCCAGCATTTT. It translates to CASSYGAGNNQPQHF.

The chain links TRBV3-1 (or the pseudogene TRBV3-2) to TRBJ1-5; unclear D gene. Trimming shortened V by 1 base and J by 4 bases, and 14 bases separated the two germline ends. The CDR3 totals 16 residues. Germline CDR1 LGHDT, CDR2 YNNKEL (reference sequence). This chain's CDR3 is CASSQGGPPGNQPQHF. The CDR3 bases are TGTGCCAGCAGCCAAGGAGGACCCCCGGGGAATCAGCCCCAGCATTTT.

This clone was observed a few times. The rearrangement uses TRBV30 and TRBJ1-2; the D gene is possibly TRBD1 (5 bases). Per germline, CDR1 GTSNPN and CDR2 SVGIG (reference sequence). The CDR3 is made up of 15 amino acids. Trimming removed 2 bases from V and 6 bases from J, with 19 bases in between. CDR3 protein: CAWSRGGVFSNGYTF. DNA for the CDR3: TGTGCCTGGAGTCGCGGGGGGGTGTTTTCCAATGGCTACACCTTC.

This clone was seen only a few times. V usage is TRBV28 and J usage is TRBJ1-3; the match to TRBD1 covers 7 bases. Germline V gene sequence: CDR1 MDHEN, CDR2 SYDVKM. The ends lost 11 bases at V and 4 bases at J; junction bases unmatched: 14. This CDR3 is 15 amino acids long. In DNA, the CDR3 is TGTGCCGCTCTGACGGAAGGGACAGCCGGAAACACCATATATTTT. Translation: CAALTEGTAGNTIYF.